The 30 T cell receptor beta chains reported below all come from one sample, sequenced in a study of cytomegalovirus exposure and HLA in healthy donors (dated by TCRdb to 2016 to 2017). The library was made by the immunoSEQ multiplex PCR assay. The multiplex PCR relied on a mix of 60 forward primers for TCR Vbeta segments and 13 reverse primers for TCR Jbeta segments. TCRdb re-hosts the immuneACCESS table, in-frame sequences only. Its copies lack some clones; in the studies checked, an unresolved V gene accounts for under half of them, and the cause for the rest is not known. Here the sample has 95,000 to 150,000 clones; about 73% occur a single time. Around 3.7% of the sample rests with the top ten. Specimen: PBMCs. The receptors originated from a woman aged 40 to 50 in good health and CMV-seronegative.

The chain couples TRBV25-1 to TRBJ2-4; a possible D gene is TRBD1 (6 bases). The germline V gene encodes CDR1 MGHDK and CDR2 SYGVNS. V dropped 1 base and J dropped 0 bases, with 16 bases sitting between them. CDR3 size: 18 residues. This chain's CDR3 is CASSEWVVSGEAKNIQYF. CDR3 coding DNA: TGTGCCAGCAGTGAATGGGTTGTGTCAGGGGAAGCCAAAAACATTCAGTACTTC.

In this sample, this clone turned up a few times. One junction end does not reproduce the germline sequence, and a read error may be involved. The CDR3 is CSSSLTQGALTEKLFF. The CDR3 DNA sequence: TGTTCCAGCAGCTTAACCCAGGGGGCGCTTACGGAAAAACTGTTTTTT. The chain carries TRBV7-9 and TRBJ1-4; 8 nucleotides align to TRBD1. The CDR3 runs 16 residues. In germline, CDR1 is SEHNR, CDR2 FQNEAQ (reference sequence).

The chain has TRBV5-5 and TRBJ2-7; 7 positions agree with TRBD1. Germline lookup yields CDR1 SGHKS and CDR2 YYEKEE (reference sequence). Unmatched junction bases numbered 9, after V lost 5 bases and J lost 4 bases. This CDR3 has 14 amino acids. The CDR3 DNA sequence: TGTGCCAGCAGTCCAGACAGGGCTCTTTACGAGCAGTACTTC. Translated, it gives CASSPDRALYEQYF.

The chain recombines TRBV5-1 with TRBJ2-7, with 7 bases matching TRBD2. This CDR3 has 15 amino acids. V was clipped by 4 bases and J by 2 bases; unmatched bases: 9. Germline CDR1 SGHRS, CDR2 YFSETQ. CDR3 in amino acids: CASSHNLGGTYEQYF. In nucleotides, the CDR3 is TGCGCCAGCAGCCACAACCTGGGGGGGACCTACGAGCAGTACTTC. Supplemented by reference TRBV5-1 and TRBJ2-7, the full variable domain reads KAGVTQTPRYLIKTRGQQVTLSCSPISGHRSVSWYQQTPGQGLQFLFEYFSETQRNKGNFPGRFSGRQFSNSRSEMNVSTLELGDSALYLCASSHNLGGTYEQYFGPGTRLTVT.

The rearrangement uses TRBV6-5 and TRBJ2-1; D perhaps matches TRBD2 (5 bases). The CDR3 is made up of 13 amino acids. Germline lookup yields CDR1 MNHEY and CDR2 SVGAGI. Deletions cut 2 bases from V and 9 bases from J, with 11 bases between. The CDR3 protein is CASSYLDSSEQFF. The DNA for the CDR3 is TGTGCCAGCAGTTACCTGGACTCCTCTGAGCAGTTCTTC.

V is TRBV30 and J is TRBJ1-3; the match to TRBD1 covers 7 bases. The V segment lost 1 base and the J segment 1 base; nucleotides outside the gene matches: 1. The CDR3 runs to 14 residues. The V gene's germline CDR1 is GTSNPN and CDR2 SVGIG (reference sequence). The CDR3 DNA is TGTGCCTGGAGTGAGGGACAGTCTGGAAACACCATATATTTT. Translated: CAWSEGQSGNTIYF.

CDR3: CASSLARGQGADEQFF. The CDR3 DNA reads TGTGCCAGCAGCTTAGCGCGAGGACAGGGGGCTGATGAGCAGTTCTTC. This chain connects TRBV7-8 to TRBJ2-1; 11 bases line up with TRBD1. Germline V gives CDR1 SGHVS, CDR2 FQNEAQ. Trimming at V came to 0 bases and at J to 8 bases, leaving 6 bases not matched to a gene. The CDR3 loop spans 16 amino acids.

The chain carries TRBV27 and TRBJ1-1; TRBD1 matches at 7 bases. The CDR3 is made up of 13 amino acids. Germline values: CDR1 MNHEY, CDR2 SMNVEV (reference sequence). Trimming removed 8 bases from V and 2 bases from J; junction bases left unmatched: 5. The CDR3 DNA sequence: TGTGCCAGCGGGAGACAGGGTAACACTGAAGCTTTCTTT. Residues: CASGRQGNTEAFF.

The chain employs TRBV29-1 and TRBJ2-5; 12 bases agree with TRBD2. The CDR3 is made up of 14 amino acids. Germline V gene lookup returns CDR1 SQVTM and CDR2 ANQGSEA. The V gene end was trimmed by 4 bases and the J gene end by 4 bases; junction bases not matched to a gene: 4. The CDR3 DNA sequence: TGCAGCGTTGTAAAACTAGCGGGAGGAGAGACCCAGTACTTC. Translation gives CSVVKLAGGETQYF.

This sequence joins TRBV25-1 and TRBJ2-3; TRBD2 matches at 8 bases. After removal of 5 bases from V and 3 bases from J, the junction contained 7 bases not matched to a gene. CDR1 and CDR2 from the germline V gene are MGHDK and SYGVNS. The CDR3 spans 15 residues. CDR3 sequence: CASSFTGGPTDTQYF. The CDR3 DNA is TGTGCCAGCAGTTTTACGGGGGGGCCGACAGATACGCAGTATTTT.

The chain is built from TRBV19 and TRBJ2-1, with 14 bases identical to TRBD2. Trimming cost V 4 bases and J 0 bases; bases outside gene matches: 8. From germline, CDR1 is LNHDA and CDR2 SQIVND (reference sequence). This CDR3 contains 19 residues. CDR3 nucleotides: TGTGCCAGTAGTACCCCGGGACTAGCGGGAGTGAGCTCCTACAATGAGCAGTTCTTC. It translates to CASSTPGLAGVSSYNEQFF.

CDR3 protein: CASSELGQGATNEKLFF. Written as DNA, the CDR3 is TGTGCCAGCAGTGAATTAGGACAGGGCGCAACTAATGAAAAACTGTTTTTT. The chain combines TRBV25-1 with TRBJ1-4; 8 bases agree with TRBD1. The length of the CDR3 is 17 residues. J was trimmed by 0 bases and V by 1 base; bases with no gene match: 4. Per germline, CDR1 MGHDK and CDR2 SYGVNS.

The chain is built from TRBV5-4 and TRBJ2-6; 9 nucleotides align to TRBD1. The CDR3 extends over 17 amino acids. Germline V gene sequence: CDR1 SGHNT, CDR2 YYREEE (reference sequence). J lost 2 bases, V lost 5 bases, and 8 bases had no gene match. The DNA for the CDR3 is TGTGCCAGCAGTCGGGGACAGGGAGCTGCTGGGGCCAACGTCCTGACTTTC. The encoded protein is CASSRGQGAAGANVLTF. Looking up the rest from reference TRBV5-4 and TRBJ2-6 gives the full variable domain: ETGVTQSPTHLIKTRGQQVTLRCSSQSGHNTVSWYQQALGQGPQFIFQYYREEENGRGNFPPRFSGLQFPNYSSELNVNALELDDSALYLCASSRGQGAAGANVLTFGAGSRLTVL.

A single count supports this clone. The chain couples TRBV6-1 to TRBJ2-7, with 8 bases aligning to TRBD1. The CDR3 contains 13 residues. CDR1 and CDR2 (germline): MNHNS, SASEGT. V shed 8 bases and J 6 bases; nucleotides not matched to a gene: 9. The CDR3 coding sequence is TGTGCCAGCCTGAGGACAGGGTTTGTCGAGCAGTACTTC. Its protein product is CASLRTGFVEQYF.

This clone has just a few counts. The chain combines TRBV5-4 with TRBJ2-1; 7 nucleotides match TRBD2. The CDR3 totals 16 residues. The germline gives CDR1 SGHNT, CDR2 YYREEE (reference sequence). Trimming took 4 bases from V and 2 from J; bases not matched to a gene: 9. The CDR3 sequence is CASSRSSGATYNEQFF. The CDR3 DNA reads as TGTGCCAGCAGCCGCTCGAGCGGGGCGACCTACAATGAGCAGTTCTTC. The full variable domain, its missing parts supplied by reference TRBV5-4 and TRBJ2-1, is ETGVTQSPTHLIKTRGQQVTLRCSSQSGHNTVSWYQQALGQGPQFIFQYYREEENGRGNFPPRFSGLQFPNYSSELNVNALELDDSALYLCASSRSSGATYNEQFFGPGTRLTVL.

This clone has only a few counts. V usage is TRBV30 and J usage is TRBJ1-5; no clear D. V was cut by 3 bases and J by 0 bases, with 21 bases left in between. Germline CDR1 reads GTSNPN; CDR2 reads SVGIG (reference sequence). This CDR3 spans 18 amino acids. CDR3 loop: CAWSSGRVHLDSNQPQHF. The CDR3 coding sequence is TGTGCCTGGAGCTCGGGGAGGGTTCACCTTGATAGCAATCAGCCCCAGCATTTT. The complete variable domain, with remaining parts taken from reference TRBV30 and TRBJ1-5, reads SQTIHQWPATLVQPVGSPLSLECTVEGTSNPNLYWYRQAAGRGLQLLFYSVGIGQISSEVPQNLSASRPQDRQFILSSKKLLLSDSGFYLCAWSSGRVHLDSNQPQHFGDGTRLSIL.

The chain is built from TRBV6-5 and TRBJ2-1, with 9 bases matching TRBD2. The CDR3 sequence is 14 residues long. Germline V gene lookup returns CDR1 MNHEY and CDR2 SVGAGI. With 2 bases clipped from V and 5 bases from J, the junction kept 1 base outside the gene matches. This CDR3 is CASSYGGGDNEQFF. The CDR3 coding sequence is TGTGCCAGCAGTTACGGCGGGGGGGACAATGAGCAGTTCTTC.

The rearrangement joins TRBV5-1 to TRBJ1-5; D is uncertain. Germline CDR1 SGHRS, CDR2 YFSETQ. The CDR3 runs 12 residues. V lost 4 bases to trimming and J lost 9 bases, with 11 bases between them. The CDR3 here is CASSLLRRPQHF. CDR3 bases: TGCGCCAGCAGCCTACTGAGGAGGCCCCAGCATTTT.

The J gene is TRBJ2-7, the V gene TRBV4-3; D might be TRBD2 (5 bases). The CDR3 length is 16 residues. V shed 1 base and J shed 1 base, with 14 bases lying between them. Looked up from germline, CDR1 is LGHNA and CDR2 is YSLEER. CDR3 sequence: CASSQAWESDSYEQYF. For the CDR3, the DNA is TGCGCCAGCAGCCAAGCGTGGGAGAGCGATTCCTACGAGCAGTACTTC.

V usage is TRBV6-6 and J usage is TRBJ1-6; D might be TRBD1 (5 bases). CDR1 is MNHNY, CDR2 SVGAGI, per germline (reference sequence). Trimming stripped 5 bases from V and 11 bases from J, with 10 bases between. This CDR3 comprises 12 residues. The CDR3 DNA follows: TGTGCCAGCAGTGTAAAAGGGGCACCCCTCCACTTT. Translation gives CASSVKGAPLHF.

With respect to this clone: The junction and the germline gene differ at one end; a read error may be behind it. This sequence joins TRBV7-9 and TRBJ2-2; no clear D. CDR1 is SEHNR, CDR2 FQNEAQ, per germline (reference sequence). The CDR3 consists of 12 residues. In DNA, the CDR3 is TGTTCCAGCAGCCGTGACTTCGGGGAGCTGTTTTTT. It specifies CSSSRDFGELFF.

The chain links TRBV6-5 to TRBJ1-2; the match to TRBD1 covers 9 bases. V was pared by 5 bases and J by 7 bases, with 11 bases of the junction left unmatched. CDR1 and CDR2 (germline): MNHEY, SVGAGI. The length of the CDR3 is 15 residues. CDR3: CASSQSRQGGGGYTF. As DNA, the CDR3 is TGTGCCAGCAGTCAATCCCGACAGGGGGGGGGTGGCTACACCTTC.

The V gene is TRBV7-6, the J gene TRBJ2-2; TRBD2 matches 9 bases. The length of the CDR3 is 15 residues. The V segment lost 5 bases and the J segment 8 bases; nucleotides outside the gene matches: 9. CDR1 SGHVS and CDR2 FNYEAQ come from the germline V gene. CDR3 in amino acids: CASSKPGLAWGELFF. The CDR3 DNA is TGTGCCAGCAGCAAGCCGGGACTAGCTTGGGGGGAGCTGTTTTTT. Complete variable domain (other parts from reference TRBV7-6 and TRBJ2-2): GAGVSQSPRYKVTKRGQDVALRCDPISGHVSLYWYRQALGQGPEFLTYFNYEAQQDKSGLPNDRFSAERPEGSISTLTIQRTEQRDSAMYRCASSKPGLAWGELFFGEGSRLTVL.

CDR3: CASSYAGLAGTYEQYF. The CDR3 DNA is TGTGCCAGCAGTTACGCGGGGCTAGCGGGGACCTACGAGCAGTACTTC. This chain connects TRBV6-5 to TRBJ2-7; 9 bases match TRBD2. The CDR3 runs 16 residues. Germline CDR1 reads MNHEY; CDR2 reads SVGAGI. The V and J ends lost 2 bases and 2 bases, in that order; junction bases with no gene match: 7.

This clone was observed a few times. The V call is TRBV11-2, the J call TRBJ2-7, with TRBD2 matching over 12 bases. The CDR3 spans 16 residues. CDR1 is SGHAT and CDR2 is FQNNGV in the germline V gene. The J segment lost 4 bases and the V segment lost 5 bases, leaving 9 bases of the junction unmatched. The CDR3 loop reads CASSTPSGRAAYEQYF. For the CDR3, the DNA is TGTGCCAGCAGCACCCCTAGCGGGAGGGCCGCGTACGAGCAGTACTTC.

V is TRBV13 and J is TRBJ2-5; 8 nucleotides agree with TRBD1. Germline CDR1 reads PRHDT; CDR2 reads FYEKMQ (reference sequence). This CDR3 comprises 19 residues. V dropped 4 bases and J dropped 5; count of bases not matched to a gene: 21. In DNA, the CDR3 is TGTGCCAGCAGCTCTATCGGATTCCACGGACAGGGTTTGGAGGAGACCCAGTACTTC. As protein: CASSSIGFHGQGLEETQYF.

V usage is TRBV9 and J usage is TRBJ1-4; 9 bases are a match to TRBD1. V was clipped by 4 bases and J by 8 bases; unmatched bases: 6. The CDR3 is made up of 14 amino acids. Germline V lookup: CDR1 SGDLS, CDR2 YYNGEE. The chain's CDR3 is CASSRTGGQEKLFF. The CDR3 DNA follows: TGTGCCAGCAGCCGTACAGGGGGCCAGGAAAAACTGTTTTTT.

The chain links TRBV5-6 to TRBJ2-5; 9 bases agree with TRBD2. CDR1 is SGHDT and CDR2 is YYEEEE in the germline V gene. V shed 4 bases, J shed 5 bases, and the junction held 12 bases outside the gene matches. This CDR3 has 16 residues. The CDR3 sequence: CASSLRTGTSRETQYF. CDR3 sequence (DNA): TGTGCCAGCAGCCTACGCACCGGGACTAGCCGGGAGACCCAGTACTTC.

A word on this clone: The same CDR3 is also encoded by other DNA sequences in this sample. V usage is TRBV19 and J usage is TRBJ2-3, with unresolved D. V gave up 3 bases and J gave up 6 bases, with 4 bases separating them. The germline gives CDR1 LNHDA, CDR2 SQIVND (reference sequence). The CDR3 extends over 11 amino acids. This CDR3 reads CASSIMDTQYF. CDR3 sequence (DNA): TGTGCCAGTAGTATCATGGATACGCAGTATTTT.

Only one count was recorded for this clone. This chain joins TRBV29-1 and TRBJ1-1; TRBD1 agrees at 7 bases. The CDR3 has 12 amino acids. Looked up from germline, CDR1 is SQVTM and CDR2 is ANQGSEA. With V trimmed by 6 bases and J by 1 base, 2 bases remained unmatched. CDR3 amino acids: CSVNRGNTEAFF. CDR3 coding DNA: TGCAGCGTAAACAGGGGGAACACTGAAGCTTTCTTT. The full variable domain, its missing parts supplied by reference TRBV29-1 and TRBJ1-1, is SAVISQKPSRDICQRGTSLTIQCQVDSQVTMMFWYRQQPGQSLTLIATANQGSEATYESGFVIDKFPISRPNLTFSTLTVSNMSPEDSSIYLCSVNRGNTEAFFGQGTRLTVV.